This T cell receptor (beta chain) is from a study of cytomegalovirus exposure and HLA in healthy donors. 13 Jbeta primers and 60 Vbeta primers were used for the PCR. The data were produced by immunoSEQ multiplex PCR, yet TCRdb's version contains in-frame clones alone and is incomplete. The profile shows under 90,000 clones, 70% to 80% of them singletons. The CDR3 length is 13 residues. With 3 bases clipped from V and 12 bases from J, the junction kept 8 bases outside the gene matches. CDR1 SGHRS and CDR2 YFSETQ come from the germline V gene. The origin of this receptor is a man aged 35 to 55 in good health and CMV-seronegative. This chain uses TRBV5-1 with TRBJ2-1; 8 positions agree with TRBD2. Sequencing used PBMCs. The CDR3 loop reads CASSSTGLARQFF. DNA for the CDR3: TGCGCCAGCAGCTCGACCGGACTAGCTCGGCAGTTCTTC.